The present T cell receptor (beta chain) was sequenced within a study of Ad26.COV2.S vaccination and SARS-CoV-2 variants. Broader study findings: Responses of spike-specific T cells (both CD8+ and CD4+) reportedly showed substantial breadth after vaccination.

TCRdb keeps only in-frame clones here, not all; method: immunoSEQ multiplex PCR. The table has 180,000 or so clones, around 88% seen once. There are many counts of this clone. Its antigen is unknown. The germline V gene encodes CDR1 MNHEY and CDR2 SMNVEV (reference sequence). This CDR3 has 14 amino acids. The germline V and J ends were trimmed by 3 bases and 5 bases, with 14 bases remaining between them. This TCR came from a human donor who had recovered from COVID-19. This specimen consisted of peripheral blood, obtained after recovery from COVID-19. V is TRBV27 and J is TRBJ2-7, with D possibly being TRBD2 (6 bases). CDR3 sequence (DNA): TGTGCCAGCAGTTTCCGGCTAGCGAGGGACGAGCAGTACTTC. As protein: CASSFRLARDEQYF.